These T cell receptor beta chains were read from a single sample in a study of blood T cell repertoires in COVID-19. The data were produced by immunoSEQ multiplex PCR, yet TCRdb's version contains in-frame clones alone and is incomplete. The sample contains under 200,000 clones, approximately 83% of which appear only once. The sample taken for sequencing was peripheral blood. These receptors were obtained from a human donor with acute or convalescent COVID-19. The donor label of this sample is uncertain. Both conserved end residues are part of each CDR3. D genes are given only for firm matches. Only part of the rows carry a size: once, few, many, or a class if the clone is expanded.

v_gene,abundance,j_gene,d_gene,CDR3aa,CDR3nt
TRBV6-6,once,TRBJ1-4,TRBD1,CASSPGQGVDKLFF,TGTGCCAGCAGCCCAGGACAGGGGGTGGACAAACTGTTTTTT
TRBV11-3,NA,TRBJ1-1,NA,CASSPRTRAFF,TGTGCCAGCAGCCCACGGACTCGAGCTTTCTTT
TRBV9,NA,TRBJ1-2,NA,CASSATGQSKNYGYTF,TGTGCCAGCAGCGCTACCGGACAGTCAAAGAACTATGGCTACACCTTC
TRBV7-8,NA,TRBJ1-2,NA,CASSSDGGGYGYTF,TGTGCCAGCAGCTCGGACGGGGGGGGATATGGCTACACCTTC
TRBV27,NA,TRBJ2-5,TRBD1,CASRPRGPETQYF,TGTGCCAGCAGACCCAGGGGGCCGGAGACCCAGTACTTC
TRBV28,NA,TRBJ2-7,NA,CASSYGGTYEQYF,TGTGCCAGCAGTTACGGGGGTACCTACGAGCAGTACTTC
TRBV11-2,NA,TRBJ2-2,NA,CASSLGQVGGELFF,TGTGCCAGCAGCTTAGGGCAGGTTGGCGGGGAGCTGTTTTTT
TRBV6-2/TRBV6-3,once,TRBJ1-2,NA,CASSLSQDSANYGYTF,TGTGCCAGCAGTTTGTCCCAGGACAGCGCCAACTATGGCTACACCTTC
TRBV2,few,TRBJ2-1,NA,CASSGDTVEQFF,TGTGCCAGCAGCGGGGACACCGTTGAGCAGTTCTTC
TRBV19,NA,TRBJ2-1,NA,CASRIVDEQFF,TGTGCCAGTAGAATAGTAGATGAGCAGTTCTTC
TRBV11-2,NA,TRBJ2-7,TRBD1,CASSLDGTGVSYEQYF,TGTGCCAGCAGCTTAGATGGAACAGGGGTGTCCTACGAGCAGTACTTC
TRBV5-1,NA,TRBJ2-7,TRBD2,CASSLVPGGGYEQYF,TGCGCCAGCAGCTTGGTACCGGGAGGGGGCTACGAGCAGTACTTC
TRBV19,NA,TRBJ2-7,TRBD1,CASSTGTGGVYEQYF,TGTGCCAGTAGTACCGGGACAGGGGGCGTCTACGAGCAGTACTTC
TRBV5-1,NA,TRBJ2-1,TRBD2,CASTLAGGDEQFF,TGCGCCAGCACCCTAGCGGGAGGGGATGAGCAGTTCTTC
TRBV6-2/TRBV6-3,NA,TRBJ2-5,NA,CASSRSGSAQYF,TGTGCCAGCAGTCGGTCGGGGTCGGCCCAGTACTTC
TRBV4-2,once,TRBJ2-7,TRBD1,CASSQRRDSVYEQYF,TGTGCCAGCAGCCAACGCCGGGACAGCGTCTACGAGCAGTACTTC
TRBV30,once,TRBJ1-1,NA,CAWSVRGDTEAFF,TGTGCCTGGAGTGTTCGGGGGGACACTGAAGCTTTCTTT
TRBV30,NA,TRBJ2-6,TRBD1,CAWGQGAPGGANVLTF,TGTGCCTGGGGACAGGGGGCGCCGGGAGGGGCCAACGTCCTGACTTTC
TRBV6-1,NA,TRBJ2-2,NA,CASSEVRVGELFF,TGTGCCAGCAGTGAAGTTCGGGTGGGGGAGCTGTTTTTT
TRBV6-1,once,TRBJ1-2,TRBD1,CASSEDPGGYGYTF,TGTGCCAGCAGTGAAGACCCAGGGGGCTATGGCTACACCTTC
TRBV2,once,TRBJ2-3,NA,CASSDSDVTDTQYF,TGTGCCAGCAGCGACAGCGATGTCACAGATACGCAGTATTTT
TRBV29-1,NA,TRBJ1-1,NA,CSVEEGDTEAFF,TGCAGCGTTGAAGAGGGAGACACTGAAGCTTTCTTT
TRBV5-1,NA,TRBJ2-1,TRBD1,CASSPGQGVNNEQFF,TGCGCCAGCAGCCCCGGACAGGGGGTAAACAATGAGCAGTTCTTC
TRBV18,NA,TRBJ1-1,NA,CASSPAGNTEAFF,TGTGCCAGCTCACCAGCGGGGAACACTGAAGCTTTCTTT
TRBV30,NA,TRBJ1-1,NA,CAWSEKGGGRRAFF,TGTGCCTGGAGTGAAAAAGGGGGGGGTCGAAGAGCTTTCTTT
TRBV4-2,once,TRBJ1-2,NA,CASSPLGQGKDYGYTF,TGTGCCAGCAGCCCGCTGGGGCAGGGGAAGGACTATGGCTACACCTTC
TRBV5-6,once,TRBJ2-7,TRBD1,CASSFPGQGWDEQYF,TGTGCCAGCAGCTTCCCGGGACAGGGTTGGGACGAGCAGTACTTC
TRBV2,NA,TRBJ1-4,NA,CASSGAPLTEKLFF,TGTGCCAGCAGTGGGGCACCCCTCACCGAAAAACTGTTTTTT
TRBV5-1,NA,TRBJ2-2,TRBD1,CASSPGTVSTGELFF,TGCGCCAGCAGCCCGGGGACAGTGTCAACCGGGGAGCTGTTTTTT
TRBV5-5,NA,TRBJ1-4,NA,CASGRTGFANEKLFF,TGTGCCAGCGGACGAACAGGGTTCGCTAATGAAAAACTGTTTTTT
TRBV10-2,NA,TRBJ2-2,NA,CASTRGTANTGELFF,TGCGCCAGCACTCGGGGTACTGCGAACACCGGGGAGCTGTTTTTT
TRBV27,NA,TRBJ2-5,TRBD2,CASGRLGLAGETQYF,TGTGCCAGCGGCCGGCTGGGACTAGCGGGAGAGACCCAGTACTTC
TRBV5-1,NA,TRBJ2-3,TRBD2,CASSGGTSGSDTQYF,TGCGCCAGCAGCGGCGGGACTAGCGGGTCAGATACGCAGTATTTT
TRBV6-6,NA,TRBJ2-3,TRBD2,CASSLALAGGTDTQYF,TGTGCCAGCAGTTTGGCCTTAGCGGGAGGGACAGATACGCAGTATTTT
TRBV5-1,NA,TRBJ2-6,NA,CASSLKLSSGANVLTF,TGCGCCAGCAGCTTGAAACTGAGCTCTGGGGCCAACGTCCTGACTTTC
TRBV11-2,NA,TRBJ2-1,NA,CASSPLADEQFF,TGTGCCAGCAGCCCTTTGGCGGATGAGCAGTTCTTC
TRBV7-2,few,TRBJ2-5,NA,CASSFKFGAETQYF,TGTGCCAGCAGCTTCAAATTTGGAGCGGAGACCCAGTACTTC
TRBV6-1,NA,TRBJ1-6,NA,CASSEARGSGYSPLHF,TGTGCCAGCAGTGAAGCCCGGGGATCGGGTTATTCACCCCTCCACTTT
TRBV2,NA,TRBJ1-2,TRBD1,CASSPAPGQGGGYTF,TGTGCCAGCAGCCCCGCTCCGGGACAGGGAGGTGGCTACACCTTC
TRBV10-3,NA,TRBJ2-1,NA,CAISSATEQFF,TGTGCCATCAGTAGCGCAACCGAGCAGTTCTTC
TRBV29-1,few,TRBJ1-3,TRBD1,CSVTTGSSGNTIYF,TGCAGCGTTACGACAGGGAGCTCTGGAAACACCATATATTTT
TRBV9,NA,TRBJ1-1,NA,CASSVGMGGNTEAFF,TGTGCCAGCAGCGTAGGTATGGGAGGAAACACTGAAGCTTTCTTT
TRBV19,NA,TRBJ2-1,NA,CASSISAGREDEQFF,TGTGCCAGTAGTATCTCGGCGGGGCGTGAGGATGAGCAGTTCTTC
TRBV10-3,NA,TRBJ2-1,TRBD1,CAISESRQGDNNEQFF,TGTGCCATCAGTGAGTCGAGACAGGGAGACAACAATGAGCAGTTCTTC